This T cell receptor beta chain was identified in a study of technical replicates of blood from a handful of donors. Trimming took 7 bases from V and 4 from J; bases not matched to a gene: 6. The germline gives CDR1 MNHNS, CDR2 SASEGT. The CDR3 is 14 residues long. The data were produced by immunoSEQ multiplex PCR, yet TCRdb's version contains in-frame clones alone and is incomplete. The data contain about 69,000 clones, approximately 88% of them seen just once; the ten biggest clones take up about 4.5%. This sequence originates from a human donor in good health. Some clones in this sample may be carry-over from other donors' samples. The chain uses TRBV6-1 and TRBJ2-7; 11 nucleotides agree with TRBD2. The specimen was PBMCs. CDR3 sequence (DNA): TGTGCCAGCACGGGGTCTAGCGGGGGGTACGAGCAGTACTTC. This codes for CASTGSSGGYEQYF.